The 17 T cell receptor beta chains given below trace back to one sample, sequenced in a study of cytomegalovirus exposure and HLA in healthy donors. In the PCR, 60 Vbeta and 13 Jbeta primers were used. Sequenced by immunoSEQ multiplex PCR; TCRdb stores in-frame clones only, minus some. Its listing shows about 100,000 clones. Specimen: PBMCs. The source of these receptors is a girl between 5 and 17 years old in good health and CMV-seropositive.

V and J are TRBV19 and TRBJ2-2; 11 bases map to TRBD1. The V segment lost 5 bases and the J segment 6 bases; nucleotides outside the gene matches: 11. The germline V gene has CDR1 LNHDA and CDR2 SQIVND (reference sequence). The CDR3 totals 17 residues. The CDR3 DNA sequence: TGTGCCAGTAGTGCCGGACAGGGGGCGCGATGGGCCGGGGAGCTGTTTTTT. Translation: CASSAGQGARWAGELFF. Using reference TRBV19 and TRBJ2-2 for the parts outside the CDR3, the full variable domain is DGGITQSPKYLFRKEGQNVTLSCEQNLNHDAMYWYRQDPGQGLRLIYYSQIVNDFQKGDIAEGYSVSREKKESFPLTVTSAQKNPTAFYLCASSAGQGARWAGELFFGEGSRLTVL.

The chain has TRBV19 and TRBJ1-4; 7 positions agree with TRBD1. The CDR3 totals 16 residues. With V trimmed by 6 bases and J by 2 bases, 9 bases remained unmatched. Germline V gene lookup returns CDR1 LNHDA and CDR2 SQIVND (reference sequence). In DNA form, the CDR3 reads TGTGCCAGTAGAATTCCACAGGGGCCGACTAATGAAAAACTGTTTTTT. It encodes CASRIPQGPTNEKLFF.

This chain connects TRBV5-1 to TRBJ1-2, with 7 bases fitting TRBD1. Per the germline V gene, CDR1 is SGHRS and CDR2 is YFSETQ. Trimming removed 4 bases from V and 8 bases from J; junction bases left unmatched: 11. This CDR3 has 14 amino acids. The CDR3 sequence: CASSPKEGARGYTF. In DNA form, the CDR3 reads TGCGCCAGCAGCCCTAAGGAGGGGGCGAGGGGCTACACCTTC.

This chain links TRBV5-1 with TRBJ1-1; no reliable D call. This CDR3 comprises 14 residues. Germline V lookup: CDR1 SGHRS, CDR2 YFSETQ. The germline V and J ends were trimmed by 0 bases and 3 bases, with 9 bases remaining between them. CDR3 nucleotide sequence: TGCGCCAGCAGCTTGGGTGAGGATGACACTGAAGCTTTCTTT. It yields the protein CASSLGEDDTEAFF.

CDR3 bases: TGCGCCAGCAGCCACCCTTTTATGAACACTGAAGCTTTCTTT. Protein sequence: CASSHPFMNTEAFF. V is TRBV4-1 and J is TRBJ1-1; no clear D. Between the trimmed V and J ends, which lost 3 bases and 0 bases, there was a span of 8 bases. Looked up from germline, CDR1 is MGHRA and CDR2 is YSYEKL. This CDR3 spans 14 amino acids.

The chain is built from TRBV19 and TRBJ2-3, with TRBD1 matching 8 bases. Germline CDR1 reads LNHDA; CDR2 reads SQIVND (reference sequence). The CDR3 contains 14 residues. With V trimmed by 2 bases and J by 5 bases, 3 bases remained unmatched. The chain's CDR3 is CASSIQGAGDTQYF. The DNA of the CDR3 is TGTGCCAGTAGTATACAGGGGGCTGGAGATACGCAGTATTTT.

The CDR3 coding sequence is TGTGCCAGCAGCCTGACAGGGTATAATTCACCCCTCCACTTT. This gives the protein CASSLTGYNSPLHF. The genes are TRBV7-2 and TRBJ1-6; 7 bases agree with TRBD1. The V gene end was trimmed by 5 bases and the J gene end by 4 bases; junction bases not matched to a gene: 2. This CDR3 is built from 14 residues. Germline CDR1 SGHTA, CDR2 FQGNSA.

The chain is built from TRBV7-7 and TRBJ2-7; tentative D call: TRBD2 (5 bases). Germline-derived CDR1 and CDR2 are SSHAT and FNYEAQ (reference sequence). The CDR3 is made up of 15 amino acids. The V end lost 1 base, the J end lost 2 bases, and 12 bases lay between the germline ends. In DNA, the CDR3 is TGTGCCAGCAGCTTAGGGGCGGGTCCCACCTACGAGCAGTACTTC. This translates into CASSLGAGPTYEQYF. The whole variable domain, filled in from reference TRBV7-7 and TRBJ2-7, reads GAGVSQSPRYKVTKRGQDVTLRCDPISSHATLYWYQQALGQGPEFLTYFNYEAQPDKSGLPSDRFSAERPEGSISTLTIQRTEQRDSAMYRCASSLGAGPTYEQYFGPGTRLTVT.

This sequence joins TRBV29-1 and TRBJ1-2; D is unresolved. V lost 3 bases and J 3 bases, leaving 5 bases between the germline ends. The CDR3 runs to 11 residues. Germline CDR1 and CDR2: SQVTM and ANQGSEA. CDR3 loop: CSVDTDYGYTF. DNA of the CDR3: TGCAGCGTTGATACGGACTATGGCTACACCTTC.

The chain uses TRBV7-6 and TRBJ1-1; a weak D match, TRBD1 (5 bases). Germline V gene data show CDR1 as SGHVS and CDR2 as FNYEAQ. CDR3 length: 17 residues. Trimming removed 0 bases from V and 2 bases from J, with 16 bases in between. In DNA, the CDR3 is TGTGCCAGCAGCTTAGCGGGAGGTGGGGGGTCCAACACTGAAGCTTTCTTT. It yields the protein CASSLAGGGGSNTEAFF.

This sequence joins TRBV30 and TRBJ1-4; D ambiguous. The V gene lost 1 base and the J gene lost 5 bases, with 17 bases spanning the gap. The CDR3 is 16 amino acids. Germline loops: CDR1 GTSNPN, CDR2 SVGIG (reference sequence). For the CDR3, the DNA is TGTGCCTGGAGTGCTCCGGGATCTCGAATCAATGAAAAACTGTTTTTT. It translates to CAWSAPGSRINEKLFF.

The genes are TRBV28 and TRBJ1-1; D is uncertain. V was clipped by 8 bases and J by 3 bases, with 7 bases between them. CDR3 length: 11 amino acids. Germline loops: CDR1 MDHEN, CDR2 SYDVKM. CDR3 amino acids: CASGLHTEAFF. The CDR3 coding sequence is TGTGCCAGCGGGCTCCACACTGAAGCTTTCTTT. Together with reference TRBV28 and TRBJ1-1, the CDR3 gives the full variable domain: DVKVTQSSRYLVKRTGEKVFLECVQDMDHENMFWYRQDPGLGLRLIYFSYDVKMKEKGDIPEGYSVSREKKERFSLILESASTNQTSMYLCASGLHTEAFFGQGTRLTVV.

The CDR3, as DNA: TGTGCCTGGAGTGTACAGGGGGGAATCTATGGCTACACCTTC. Translated, it gives CAWSVQGGIYGYTF. This chain connects TRBV30 to TRBJ1-2; TRBD1 aligns across 8 bases. Germline CDR1 reads GTSNPN; CDR2 reads SVGIG (reference sequence). V lost 0 bases to trimming and J lost 4 bases; unmatched junction nucleotides: 4. The CDR3 sequence is 14 residues long.

The V gene is TRBV5-1, the J gene TRBJ2-7; 8 positions match TRBD1. In germline, CDR1 is SGHRS, CDR2 YFSETQ. The length of the CDR3 is 17 residues. With V trimmed by 2 bases and J by 2 bases, 12 bases remained unmatched. This CDR3 reads CASSFSGGQLSPYEQYF. In nucleotides, the CDR3 is TGCGCCAGCAGCTTTTCAGGGGGCCAACTCTCTCCCTACGAGCAGTACTTC.

V and J are TRBV28 and TRBJ1-2; 7 bases are a match to TRBD1. The junction had 13 bases not matched to a gene; V was cut back by 3 bases and J by 0 bases. The CDR3 sequence is 18 residues long. CDR1 and CDR2 from the germline V gene are MDHEN and SYDVKM. The chain's CDR3 is CASSFPPGQLRTNYGYTF. The CDR3 bases are TGTGCCAGCAGTTTCCCCCCGGGACAGCTACGAACTAACTATGGCTACACCTTC.

The chain is built from TRBV11-3 and TRBJ2-5, with D maybe TRBD1 (7 bases). Germline V gene lookup returns CDR1 SGHNT and CDR2 YENEEA. The CDR3 has 17 amino acids. Trimming left V 2 bases short and J 5 bases short, with 21 bases between. The chain's CDR3 is CASSLYDARTGGETQYF. The DNA for the CDR3 is TGTGCCAGCAGCTTATACGATGCCCGGACAGGAGGGGAGACCCAGTACTTC.

The CDR3 here is CASSVGTRTGYNEQFF. CDR3 DNA sequence: TGTGCCAGCAGCGTAGGAACTAGGACGGGTTACAATGAGCAGTTCTTC. V gene TRBV9 combines with J gene TRBJ2-1; tentative D call: TRBD2 (5 bases). The CDR3 sequence is 16 residues long. Trimming stripped 0 bases from V and 4 bases from J, with 14 bases between. Germline V gives CDR1 SGDLS, CDR2 YYNGEE.